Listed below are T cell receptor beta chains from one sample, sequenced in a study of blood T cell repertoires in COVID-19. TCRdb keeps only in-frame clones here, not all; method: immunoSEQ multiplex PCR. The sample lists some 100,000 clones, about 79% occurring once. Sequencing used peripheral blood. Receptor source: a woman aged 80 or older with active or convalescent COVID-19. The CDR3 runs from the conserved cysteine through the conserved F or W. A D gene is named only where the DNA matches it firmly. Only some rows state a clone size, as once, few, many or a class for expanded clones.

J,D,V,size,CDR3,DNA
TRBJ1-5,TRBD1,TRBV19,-,CASSSRQGDQPQHF,TGTGCCAGTAGTTCCCGGCAGGGGGATCAGCCCCAGCATTTT
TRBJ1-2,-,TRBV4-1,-,CASSQPWDWRYGYTF,TGCGCCAGCAGCCAACCCTGGGACTGGCGGTATGGCTACACCTTC
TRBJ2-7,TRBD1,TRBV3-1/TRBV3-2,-,CASTFRGSSYEQYF,TGTGCCAGCACCTTCAGGGGGAGCTCCTACGAGCAGTACTTC
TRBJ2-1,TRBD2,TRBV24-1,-,CATSDVPGLAGGPVNEQFF,TGTGCCACCAGTGACGTACCGGGACTAGCGGGAGGGCCGGTCAATGAGCAGTTCTTC
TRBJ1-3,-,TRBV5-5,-,CASSLAGYDGGNTIYF,TGTGCCAGCAGCTTGGCGGGTTACGATGGGGGAAACACCATATATTTT
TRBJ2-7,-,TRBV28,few,CASSFYRERRRYEQYF,TGTGCCAGCAGTTTCTACCGGGAGAGAAGGCGCTACGAGCAGTACTTC
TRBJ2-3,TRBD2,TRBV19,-,CASSTSVAGVELGTDTQYF,TGTGCCAGTAGTACCTCGGTAGCGGGAGTCGAATTGGGGACAGATACGCAGTATTTT
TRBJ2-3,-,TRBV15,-,CATSRDRADTQYF,TGTGCCACCAGCAGAGACAGGGCAGATACGCAGTATTTT
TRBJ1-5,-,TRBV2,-,CASSYRGENQPQHF,TGTGCCAGCAGTTATCGGGGGGAGAATCAGCCCCAGCATTTT
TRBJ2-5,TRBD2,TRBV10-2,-,CASNSGGYQETQYF,TGCGCCAGCAATAGCGGGGGGTACCAAGAGACCCAGTACTTC
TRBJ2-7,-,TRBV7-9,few,CASSAISGAYEQYF,TGTGCCAGCAGCGCCATTAGCGGAGCCTACGAGCAGTACTTC
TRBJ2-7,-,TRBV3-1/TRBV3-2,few,CASSQAGDFYEQYF,TGTGCCAGCAGCCAGGCCGGGGACTTCTACGAGCAGTACTTC
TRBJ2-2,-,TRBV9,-,CASSVVRGTGELFF,TGTGCCAGCAGCGTAGTCCGGGGGACCGGGGAGCTGTTTTTT
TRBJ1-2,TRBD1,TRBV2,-,CASSGRQGEFGSYTF,TGTGCCAGCAGTGGGAGACAGGGGGAGTTTGGTAGCTACACCTTC
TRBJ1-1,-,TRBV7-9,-,CASSLVGMNTEAFF,TGTGCCAGCAGCTTAGTTGGCATGAACACTGAAGCTTTCTTT
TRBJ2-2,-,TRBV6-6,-,CASSYSSQATGELFF,TGTGCCAGCAGTTACTCGTCACAGGCCACCGGGGAGCTGTTTTTT
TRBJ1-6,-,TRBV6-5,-,CASSSLNSPLHF,TGTGCCAGCAGTTCGTTGAATTCACCCCTCCACTTT
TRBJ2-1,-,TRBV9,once,CASSSGGYNEQFF,TGTGCCAGCAGTAGCGGAGGCTACAATGAGCAGTTCTTC
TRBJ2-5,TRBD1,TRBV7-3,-,CASSLYTGEKTQYF,TGTGCCAGCAGCTTATATACAGGGGAGAAGACCCAGTACTTC
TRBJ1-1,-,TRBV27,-,CASPHESPEAFF,TGTGCCAGCCCCCATGAGTCCCCTGAAGCTTTCTTT
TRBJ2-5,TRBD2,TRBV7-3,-,CASSLLAGLQETQYF,TGTGCCAGCAGCCTACTAGCGGGTCTACAAGAGACCCAGTACTTC
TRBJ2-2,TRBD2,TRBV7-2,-,CASSLGVRPGLAESPGVFF,TGTGCCAGCAGCTTAGGGGTTAGGCCGGGACTAGCGGAAAGCCCAGGGGTGTTTTTT
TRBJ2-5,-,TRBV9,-,CASSAQVQETQYF,TGTGCCAGCAGCGCACAGGTACAAGAGACCCAGTACTTC
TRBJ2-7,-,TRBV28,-,CASRSGYTYEQYF,TGTGCCAGCAGGAGCGGCTATACCTACGAGCAGTACTTC
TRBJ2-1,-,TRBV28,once,CASSLWTSGRANEQFF,TGTGCCAGCAGTTTATGGACCTCGGGCAGGGCCAATGAGCAGTTCTTC
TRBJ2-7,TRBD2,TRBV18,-,CASSRPSGFTYEQYF,TGTGCCAGCTCGCGTCCTAGCGGGTTTACCTACGAGCAGTACTTC
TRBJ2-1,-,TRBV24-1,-,CATSTIRGGPWNEQFF,TGTGCCACCAGTACCATCAGGGGAGGGCCTTGGAATGAGCAGTTCTTC